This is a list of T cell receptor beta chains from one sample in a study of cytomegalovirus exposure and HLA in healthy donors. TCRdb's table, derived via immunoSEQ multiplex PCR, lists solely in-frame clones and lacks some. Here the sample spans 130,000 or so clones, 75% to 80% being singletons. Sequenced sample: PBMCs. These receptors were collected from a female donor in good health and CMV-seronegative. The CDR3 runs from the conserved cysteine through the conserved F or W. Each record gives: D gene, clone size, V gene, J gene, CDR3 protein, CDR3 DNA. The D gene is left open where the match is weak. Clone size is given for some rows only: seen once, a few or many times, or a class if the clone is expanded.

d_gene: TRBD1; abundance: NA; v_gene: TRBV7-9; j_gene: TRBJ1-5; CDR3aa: CASSLHRQGDQPQHF; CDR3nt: TGTGCCAGCAGCTTACACCGACAGGGGGATCAGCCCCAGCATTTT
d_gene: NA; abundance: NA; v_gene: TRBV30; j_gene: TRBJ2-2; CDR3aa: CAWSGSGFRELFF; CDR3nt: TGTGCCTGGAGTGGGTCAGGGTTCCGGGAGCTGTTTTTT
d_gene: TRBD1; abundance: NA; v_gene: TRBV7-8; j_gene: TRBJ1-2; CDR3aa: CASSFGQGNGYTF; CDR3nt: TGTGCCAGCAGCTTCGGACAGGGGAATGGCTACACCTTC
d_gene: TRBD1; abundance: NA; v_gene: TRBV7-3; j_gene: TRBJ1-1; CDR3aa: CASSSTGGNTEAFF; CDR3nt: TGTGCCAGCAGCTCCACAGGGGGAAACACTGAAGCTTTCTTT
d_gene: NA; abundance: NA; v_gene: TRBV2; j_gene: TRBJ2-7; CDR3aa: CASSGTPNYYEQYF; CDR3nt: TGTGCCAGCAGCGGGACACCAAACTACTACGAGCAGTACTTC
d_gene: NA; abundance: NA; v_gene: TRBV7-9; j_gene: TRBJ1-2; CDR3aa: CASSLGALAYGYTF; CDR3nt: TGTGCCAGCAGCTTAGGGGCACTGGCGTATGGCTACACCTTC
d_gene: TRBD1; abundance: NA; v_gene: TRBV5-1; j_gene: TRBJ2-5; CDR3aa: CASSLYWDRVIETQYF; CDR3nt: TGCGCCAGCAGCTTGTATTGGGACAGGGTGATAGAGACCCAGTACTTC
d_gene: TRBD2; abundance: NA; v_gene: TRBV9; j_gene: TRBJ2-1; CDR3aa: CASSASGLGHNEQFF; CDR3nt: TGTGCCAGCAGCGCGTCGGGACTAGGTCACAATGAGCAGTTCTTC
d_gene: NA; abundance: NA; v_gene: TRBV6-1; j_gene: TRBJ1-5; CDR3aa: CASSGGWDKSLQPQHF; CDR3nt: TGTGCCAGCAGTGGAGGGTGGGACAAATCTCTTCAGCCCCAGCATTTT
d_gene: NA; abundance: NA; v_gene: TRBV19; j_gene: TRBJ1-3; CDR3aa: CASSRDSGNTIYF; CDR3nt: TGTGCCAGTTCCCGCGATTCTGGAAACACCATATATTTT
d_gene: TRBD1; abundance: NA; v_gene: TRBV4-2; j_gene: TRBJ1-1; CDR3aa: CASSQDRRDREAFF; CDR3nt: TGTGCCAGCAGCCAGGATAGACGGGACAGGGAAGCTTTCTTT
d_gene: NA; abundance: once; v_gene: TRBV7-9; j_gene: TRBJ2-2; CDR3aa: CSSSPAPGNGSGELFF; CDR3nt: TGTTCCAGCAGCCCCGCCCCGGGGAACGGTAGCGGGGAGCTGTTTTTT
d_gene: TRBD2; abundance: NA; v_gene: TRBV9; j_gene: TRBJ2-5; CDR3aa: CASSVAGTIMETQYF; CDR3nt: TGTGCCAGCAGCGTAGCCGGGACTATTATGGAGACCCAGTACTTC
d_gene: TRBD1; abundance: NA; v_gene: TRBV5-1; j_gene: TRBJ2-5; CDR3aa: CASSHNRGTQETQYF; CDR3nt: TGCGCCAGCAGCCATAACAGGGGGACCCAAGAGACCCAGTACTTC
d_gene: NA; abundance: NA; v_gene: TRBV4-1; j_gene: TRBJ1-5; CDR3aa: CASSQVSVNQPQHF; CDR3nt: TGCGCCAGCAGCCAAGTATCTGTTAATCAGCCCCAGCATTTT
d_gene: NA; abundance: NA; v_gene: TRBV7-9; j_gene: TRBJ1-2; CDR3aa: CASTRGSLNYGYTF; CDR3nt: TGTGCCAGCACCCGCGGCTCCCTTAACTATGGCTACACCTTC
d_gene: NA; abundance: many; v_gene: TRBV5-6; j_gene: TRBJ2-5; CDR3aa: CASSSTGPGETQYF; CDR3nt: TGTGCCAGCAGCTCAACAGGGCCGGGAGAGACCCAGTACTTC
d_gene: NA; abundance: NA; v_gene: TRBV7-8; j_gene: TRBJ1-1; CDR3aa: CASSLPGFGPEAFF; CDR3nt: TGTGCCAGCAGCTTACCGGGATTCGGGCCTGAAGCTTTCTTT
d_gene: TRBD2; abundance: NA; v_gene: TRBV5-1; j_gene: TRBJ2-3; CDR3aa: CASSSSGALSTDTQYF; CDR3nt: TGCGCCAGCAGCTCCAGCGGGGCACTTAGCACAGATACGCAGTATTTT
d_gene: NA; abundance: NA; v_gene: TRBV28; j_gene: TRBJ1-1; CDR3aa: CASSLAASPAFF; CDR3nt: TGTGCCAGCAGCCTGGCGGCCAGTCCAGCTTTCTTT
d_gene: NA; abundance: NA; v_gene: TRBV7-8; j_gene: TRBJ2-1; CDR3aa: CASLPGGYNEQFF; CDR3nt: TGTGCCAGCCTCCCCGGAGGGTACAATGAGCAGTTCTTC
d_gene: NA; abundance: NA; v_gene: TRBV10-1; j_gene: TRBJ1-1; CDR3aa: CASSESTRGLITEAFF; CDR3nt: TGCGCCAGCAGTGAGTCGACTCGAGGACTTATAACTGAAGCTTTCTTT
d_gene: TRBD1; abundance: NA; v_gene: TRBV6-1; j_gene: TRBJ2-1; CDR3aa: CASSERRGRYNEQFF; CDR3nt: TGTGCCAGCAGTGAAAGAAGGGGGCGATACAATGAGCAGTTCTTC
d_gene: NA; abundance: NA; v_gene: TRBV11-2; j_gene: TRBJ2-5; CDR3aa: CASSFGVGETQYF; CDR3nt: TGTGCCAGCAGCTTCGGGGTAGGGGAGACCCAGTACTTC
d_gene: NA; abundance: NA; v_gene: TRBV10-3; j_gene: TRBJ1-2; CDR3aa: CAIRPNRELSMGYTF; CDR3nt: TGTGCCATCAGGCCAAACAGGGAACTTTCCATGGGCTACACCTTC
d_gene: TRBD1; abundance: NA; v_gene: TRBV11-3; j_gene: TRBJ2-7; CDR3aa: CASSLDGTGVYEQYF; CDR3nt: TGTGCCAGCAGCTTAGATGGGACAGGAGTCTACGAGCAGTACTTC
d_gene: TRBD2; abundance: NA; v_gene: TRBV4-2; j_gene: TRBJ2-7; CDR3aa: CASSPSLAGVTYEQYF; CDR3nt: TGTGCCAGCAGCCCTTCTCTAGCGGGAGTGACCTACGAGCAGTACTTC
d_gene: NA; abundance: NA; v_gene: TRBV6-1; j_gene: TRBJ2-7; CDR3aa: CASSEYGLTLAVDYEQYF; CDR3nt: TGTGCCAGCAGTGAATATGGCCTGACTCTTGCGGTTGACTACGAGCAGTACTTC
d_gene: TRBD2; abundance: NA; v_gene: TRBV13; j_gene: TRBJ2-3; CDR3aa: CASRTGLAGGPHTDTQYF; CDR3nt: TGTGCCAGCAGAACCGGACTAGCGGGGGGTCCCCACACAGATACGCAGTATTTT
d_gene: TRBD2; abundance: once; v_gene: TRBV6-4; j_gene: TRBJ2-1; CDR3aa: CASSDSSGSYNEQFF; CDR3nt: TGTGCCAGCAGTGACTCTAGCGGGTCCTACAATGAGCAGTTCTTC
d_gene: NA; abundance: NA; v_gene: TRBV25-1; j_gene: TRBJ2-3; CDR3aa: CASSGLTDTQYF; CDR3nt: TGTGCCAGCAGTGGACTCACAGATACGCAGTATTTT
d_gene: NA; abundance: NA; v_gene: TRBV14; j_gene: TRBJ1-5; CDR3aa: CASSQWEWGGVNQPQHF; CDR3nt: TGTGCCAGCAGCCAATGGGAATGGGGGGGAGTCAATCAGCCCCAGCATTTT
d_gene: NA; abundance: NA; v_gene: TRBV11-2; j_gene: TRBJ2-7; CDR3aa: CASSHREVSSYEQYF; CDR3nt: TGTGCCAGCAGCCATCGGGAAGTTAGCTCCTACGAGCAGTACTTC
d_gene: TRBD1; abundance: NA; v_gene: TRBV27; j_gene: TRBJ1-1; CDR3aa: CASTGGQGIINTEAFF; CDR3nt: TGTGCCAGCACCGGGGGACAGGGGATAATAAACACTGAAGCTTTCTTT
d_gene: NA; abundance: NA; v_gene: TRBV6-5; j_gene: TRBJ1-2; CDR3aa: CASSFQAGVGLNGYTF; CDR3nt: TGTGCCAGCAGTTTCCAGGCAGGGGTTGGGCTAAATGGCTACACCTTC
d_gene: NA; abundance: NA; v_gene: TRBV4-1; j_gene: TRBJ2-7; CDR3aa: CASSPTPARLEQYF; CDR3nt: TGCGCCAGCAGCCCCACTCCCGCGCGACTGGAGCAGTACTTC
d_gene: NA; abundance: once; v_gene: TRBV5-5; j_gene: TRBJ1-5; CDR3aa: CASSLSGGDNQPQHF; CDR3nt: TGTGCCAGCAGCTTGTCCGGAGGGGACAATCAGCCCCAGCATTTT
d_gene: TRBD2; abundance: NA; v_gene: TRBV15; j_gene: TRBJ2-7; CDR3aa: CATSSRLAGDSYEQYF; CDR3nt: TGTGCCACCAGCAGCCGACTAGCGGGAGATTCCTACGAGCAGTACTTC
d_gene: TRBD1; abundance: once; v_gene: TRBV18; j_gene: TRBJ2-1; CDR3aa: CASSPLWRQGATNEQFF; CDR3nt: TGTGCCAGCTCACCACTCTGGAGACAGGGGGCGACGAATGAGCAGTTCTTC
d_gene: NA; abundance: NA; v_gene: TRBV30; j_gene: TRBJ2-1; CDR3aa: CAWTSRVGVGSNEQFF; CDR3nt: TGTGCCTGGACCTCGAGGGTGGGAGTAGGATCCAATGAGCAGTTCTTC
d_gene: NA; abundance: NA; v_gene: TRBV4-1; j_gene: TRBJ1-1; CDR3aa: CASSQEEEWRTEAFF; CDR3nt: TGCGCCAGCAGCCAAGAAGAGGAGTGGAGGACTGAAGCTTTCTTT
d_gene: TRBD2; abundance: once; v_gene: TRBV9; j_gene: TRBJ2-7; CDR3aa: CASSRTSGFSYEQYF; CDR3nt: TGTGCCAGCAGCAGGACTAGCGGCTTCTCCTACGAGCAGTACTTC
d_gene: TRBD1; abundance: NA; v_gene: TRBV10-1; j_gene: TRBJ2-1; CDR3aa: CASSESPPGQGRDEQFF; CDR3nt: TGCGCCAGCAGTGAGTCCCCCCCCGGACAGGGGCGCGATGAGCAGTTCTTC
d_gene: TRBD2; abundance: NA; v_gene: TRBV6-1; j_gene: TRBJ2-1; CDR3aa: CASSGGEGAEQFF; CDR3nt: TGTGCCAGCAGTGGCGGGGAGGGCGCCGAGCAGTTCTTC
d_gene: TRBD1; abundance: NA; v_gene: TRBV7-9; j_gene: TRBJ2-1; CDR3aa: CSSSLELSALGQDYNEQFF; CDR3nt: TGTTCCAGCAGCTTAGAATTAAGTGCATTGGGACAGGACTACAATGAGCAGTTCTTC
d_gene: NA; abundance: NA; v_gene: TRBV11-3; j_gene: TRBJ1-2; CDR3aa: CASSWGARLGGYTF; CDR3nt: TGTGCCAGCAGCTGGGGAGCGCGGCTTGGTGGCTACACCTTC
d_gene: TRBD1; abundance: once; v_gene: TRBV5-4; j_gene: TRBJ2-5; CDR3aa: CASSLVGTGGVRFAETQYF; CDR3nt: TGTGCCAGCAGCTTGGTTGGGACAGGGGGCGTTAGGTTCGCGGAGACCCAGTACTTC
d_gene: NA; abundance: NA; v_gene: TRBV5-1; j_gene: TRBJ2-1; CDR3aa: CASIQGPSNYNEQFF; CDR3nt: TGCGCCAGCATCCAGGGCCCCTCGAACTACAATGAGCAGTTCTTC
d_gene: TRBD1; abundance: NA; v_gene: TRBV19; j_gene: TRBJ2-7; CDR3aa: CASSPWDRGSQGEQYF; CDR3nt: TGTGCCAGTAGCCCCTGGGACAGGGGGTCTCAGGGCGAGCAGTACTTC
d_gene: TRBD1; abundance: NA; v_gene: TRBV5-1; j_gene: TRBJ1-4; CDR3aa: CASRDRAANEKLFF; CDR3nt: TGCGCCAGCCGGGACAGGGCGGCTAATGAAAAACTGTTTTTT
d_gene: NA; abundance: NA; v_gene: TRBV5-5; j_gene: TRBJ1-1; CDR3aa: CASSLSDTEAFF; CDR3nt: TGTGCCAGCAGCTTGTCAGACACTGAAGCTTTCTTT
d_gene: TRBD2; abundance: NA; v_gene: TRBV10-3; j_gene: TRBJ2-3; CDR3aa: CAIKAGSSTDTQYF; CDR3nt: TGTGCCATCAAAGCGGGGTCTAGCACAGATACGCAGTATTTT
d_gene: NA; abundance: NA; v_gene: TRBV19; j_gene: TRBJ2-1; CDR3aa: CASSILGRTTPYNEQFF; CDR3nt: TGTGCCAGTAGTATACTAGGGCGGACTACGCCCTACAATGAGCAGTTCTTC
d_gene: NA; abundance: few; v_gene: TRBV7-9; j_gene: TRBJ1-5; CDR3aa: CASSLGAGSNQPQHF; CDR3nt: TGTGCCAGCAGCTTAGGGGCGGGGAGCAATCAGCCCCAGCATTTT
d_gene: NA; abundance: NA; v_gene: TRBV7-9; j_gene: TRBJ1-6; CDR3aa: CASSLPGNSPLHF; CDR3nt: TGTGCCAGCAGCTTACCGGGGAATTCACCCCTCCACTTT
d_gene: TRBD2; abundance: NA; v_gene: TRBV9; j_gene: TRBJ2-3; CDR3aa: CASSVLVAGGNTDTQYF; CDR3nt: TGTGCCAGCAGCGTATTGGTAGCGGGGGGGAACACAGATACGCAGTATTTT
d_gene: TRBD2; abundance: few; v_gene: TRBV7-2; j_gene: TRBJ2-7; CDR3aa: CASSPRTSGGWEQYF; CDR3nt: TGTGCCAGCAGCCCTCGGACCAGCGGGGGTTGGGAGCAGTACTTC
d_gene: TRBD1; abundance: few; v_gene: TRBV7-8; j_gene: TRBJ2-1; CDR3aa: CASRPTRGNGYNEQFF; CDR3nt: TGTGCCAGCAGACCGACCAGGGGGAATGGCTACAATGAGCAGTTCTTC